This T cell receptor beta chain was observed in a study of regulatory T cells in long-lasting Graves disease. Assembly of TCR beta libraries relied on iRepertoire HTBI primers together with Arm-PCR of CDR3 regions. TCRdb itself ran the multiplex PCR reads through MiXCR, one entry per CDR3 protein. The sample gives 500,000 to 700,000 distinct CDR3 sequences, roughly 16% of which show up once; more than 15% is in the top ten. Germline V gene sequence: CDR1 GTSNPN, CDR2 SVGIG (reference sequence). V was pared by 3 bases and J by 5 bases, with 12 bases between. This CDR3 is 13 amino acids long. Time point given: newly diagnosed GD, antithyroid drugs for less than 3 months. The TCR library used RNA extracted from PBMCs. The sample was also reused in another study, on T cells in Graves' hyperthyroidism and ophthalmopathy. That source notes: Lactation, pregnancy, other autoimmune disease or uncontrolled infection led to exclusion of patients. Most thyroid clonotypes expanded above 0.001 were also detected in blood.

The V and J genes are TRBV30 and TRBJ2-3; no firm D call. The sequences come from peripheral blood mononuclear cells (PBMCs), collected at new diagnosis, from a patient treated with antithyroid drugs. This TCR was sampled from a woman aged 25 to 39 with Graves disease. The CDR3 DNA reads as TGTGCCTGGAGCCAACGGACCCTAGATACGCAGTATTTT. This translates into CAWSQRTLDTQYF.